This T cell receptor beta chain was obtained from a study of T cells in Graves' hyperthyroidism and ophthalmopathy. Findings of the study overall: Model output signaled ophthalmopathy a median approximately 6 months ahead of onset.

Amplified TCR beta CDR3 regions came from RNA transcripts. The TCR CDR3 first-round RT-PCR relied on the HTBI primer set. MiXCR, applied by TCRdb to the multiplex PCR reads, yields one record per CDR3 protein. This table holds about 540,000 distinct CDR3 sequences, about 45% found once. Germline assignment: CDR1 SEHNR and CDR2 FQNEAQ (reference sequence). The V gene lost 1 base and the J gene lost 14 bases, with 15 bases spanning the gap. The CDR3 runs 13 residues. With regard to this clonotype: What it binds is unknown.

The sequence came from a woman in her late teens or twenties with Graves' hyperthyroidism. Sequencing input: peripheral blood or thyroid tissue (not recorded which). The chain links TRBV7-9 to TRBJ1-5, with D unclear. CDR3 bases: TGTGCCAGCAGCTTAGGGCGGGAGTCCCATGAGCATTTT. It is translated as CASSLGRESHEHF. Variable domain in full (rest from reference TRBV7-9 and TRBJ1-5): DTGVSQNPRHKITKRGQNVTFRCDPISEHNRLYWYRQTLGQGPEFLTYFQNEAQLEKSRLLSDRFSAERPKGSFSTLEIQRTEQGDSAMYLCASSLGRESHEHFGDGTRLSIL.